A selection of T cell receptor beta chains follows, all from one sample in a study of HIV-infected patients and healthy controls. A single record per CDR3 protein comes from TCRdb applying MiXCR to the 5' RACE reads. The sample lists more than 9,500 distinct CDR3 sequences; roughly 7% were seen once. The sequenced sample was blood, obtained before antiretroviral therapy. Source of these receptors: an adult with HIV infection. The CDR3 runs from the conserved cysteine through the conserved F or W. A D gene is named only where the DNA matches it firmly. Clone size is not always given. Where it is, it says once, few, many or a class for expanded clones.

cdr3_nt	cdr3_aa	clone_size	j_call	d_call	v_call
TGCAGTGCTAGATTACCGGGACTAGCGGGGGACCCCTACGAGCAGTACTTC	CSARLPGLAGDPYEQYF	many	TRBJ2-7	TRBD2	TRBV20-1
TGTGCCAGCCGCGACTCAACAGTCCCCGCATATTACGAGCAGTACTTC	CASRDSTVPAYYEQYF	many	TRBJ2-7	NA	TRBV6-2/TRBV6-3
TGTGCCAGCAGTGAACTAGTTACAGATACGCAGTATTTT	CASSELVTDTQYF	many	TRBJ2-3	NA	TRBV6-1
TGCAGTGCTTCCCGGACAGAGAGGGACTATGGCTACACCTTC	CSASRTERDYGYTF	many	TRBJ1-2	NA	TRBV20-1
TGTGCCAGTAGTATCCTAAGCCAGGGGGCCAACAATGAGCAGTTCTTC	CASSILSQGANNEQFF	many	TRBJ2-1	TRBD1	TRBV19
TGCAGCGTTGAAGGAGGGTCCTTGGGTTACGAGCAGTACTTC	CSVEGGSLGYEQYF	many	TRBJ2-7	NA	TRBV29-1
TGTGCCAGCAGAGACCCCCGGGGCGGGGAGCTGTTTTTT	CASRDPRGGELFF	NA	TRBJ2-2	NA	TRBV27
TGTGCCTGGAGTGTAGGACGCGGCACTGAAGCTTTCTTT	CAWSVGRGTEAFF	medium-sized	TRBJ1-1	NA	TRBV30
TGCAGTGCTCCCCTCGGATTCTCCTACGAGCAGTACTTC	CSAPLGFSYEQYF	many	TRBJ2-7	NA	TRBV20-1
TGTGCCAGCAGCTTAGAGGCAGGGGCCGAGCAGTACTTC	CASSLEAGAEQYF	many	TRBJ2-7	NA	TRBV7-9
TGTGCCAGCAGCCCACGGCCCTACAGTAATAATCAGCCCCAGCATTTT	CASSPRPYSNNQPQHF	many	TRBJ1-5	NA	TRBV11-3
TGTGCCAGCAGCCGGGACAGGTTTCAGCCCCAGCATTTT	CASSRDRFQPQHF	few	TRBJ1-5	TRBD1	TRBV14
TGTGCCAGCAGCTTAGGTATTGGCGGCTCTGGAAACACCATATATTTT	CASSLGIGGSGNTIYF	NA	TRBJ1-3	NA	TRBV11-2
TGTGCCAGCAGCCATACTAGCCGGGGCACAGATACGCAGTATTTT	CASSHTSRGTDTQYF	many	TRBJ2-3	NA	TRBV12-3/TRBV12-4
TGCAGTGCACGACCGTGGAACACTGAAGCTTTCTTT	CSARPWNTEAFF	many	TRBJ1-1	NA	TRBV20-1
TGTGCCAGCAGCTTAATTGACAGACAAGAGACCCAGTACTTC	CASSLIDRQETQYF	many	TRBJ2-5	NA	TRBV7-9